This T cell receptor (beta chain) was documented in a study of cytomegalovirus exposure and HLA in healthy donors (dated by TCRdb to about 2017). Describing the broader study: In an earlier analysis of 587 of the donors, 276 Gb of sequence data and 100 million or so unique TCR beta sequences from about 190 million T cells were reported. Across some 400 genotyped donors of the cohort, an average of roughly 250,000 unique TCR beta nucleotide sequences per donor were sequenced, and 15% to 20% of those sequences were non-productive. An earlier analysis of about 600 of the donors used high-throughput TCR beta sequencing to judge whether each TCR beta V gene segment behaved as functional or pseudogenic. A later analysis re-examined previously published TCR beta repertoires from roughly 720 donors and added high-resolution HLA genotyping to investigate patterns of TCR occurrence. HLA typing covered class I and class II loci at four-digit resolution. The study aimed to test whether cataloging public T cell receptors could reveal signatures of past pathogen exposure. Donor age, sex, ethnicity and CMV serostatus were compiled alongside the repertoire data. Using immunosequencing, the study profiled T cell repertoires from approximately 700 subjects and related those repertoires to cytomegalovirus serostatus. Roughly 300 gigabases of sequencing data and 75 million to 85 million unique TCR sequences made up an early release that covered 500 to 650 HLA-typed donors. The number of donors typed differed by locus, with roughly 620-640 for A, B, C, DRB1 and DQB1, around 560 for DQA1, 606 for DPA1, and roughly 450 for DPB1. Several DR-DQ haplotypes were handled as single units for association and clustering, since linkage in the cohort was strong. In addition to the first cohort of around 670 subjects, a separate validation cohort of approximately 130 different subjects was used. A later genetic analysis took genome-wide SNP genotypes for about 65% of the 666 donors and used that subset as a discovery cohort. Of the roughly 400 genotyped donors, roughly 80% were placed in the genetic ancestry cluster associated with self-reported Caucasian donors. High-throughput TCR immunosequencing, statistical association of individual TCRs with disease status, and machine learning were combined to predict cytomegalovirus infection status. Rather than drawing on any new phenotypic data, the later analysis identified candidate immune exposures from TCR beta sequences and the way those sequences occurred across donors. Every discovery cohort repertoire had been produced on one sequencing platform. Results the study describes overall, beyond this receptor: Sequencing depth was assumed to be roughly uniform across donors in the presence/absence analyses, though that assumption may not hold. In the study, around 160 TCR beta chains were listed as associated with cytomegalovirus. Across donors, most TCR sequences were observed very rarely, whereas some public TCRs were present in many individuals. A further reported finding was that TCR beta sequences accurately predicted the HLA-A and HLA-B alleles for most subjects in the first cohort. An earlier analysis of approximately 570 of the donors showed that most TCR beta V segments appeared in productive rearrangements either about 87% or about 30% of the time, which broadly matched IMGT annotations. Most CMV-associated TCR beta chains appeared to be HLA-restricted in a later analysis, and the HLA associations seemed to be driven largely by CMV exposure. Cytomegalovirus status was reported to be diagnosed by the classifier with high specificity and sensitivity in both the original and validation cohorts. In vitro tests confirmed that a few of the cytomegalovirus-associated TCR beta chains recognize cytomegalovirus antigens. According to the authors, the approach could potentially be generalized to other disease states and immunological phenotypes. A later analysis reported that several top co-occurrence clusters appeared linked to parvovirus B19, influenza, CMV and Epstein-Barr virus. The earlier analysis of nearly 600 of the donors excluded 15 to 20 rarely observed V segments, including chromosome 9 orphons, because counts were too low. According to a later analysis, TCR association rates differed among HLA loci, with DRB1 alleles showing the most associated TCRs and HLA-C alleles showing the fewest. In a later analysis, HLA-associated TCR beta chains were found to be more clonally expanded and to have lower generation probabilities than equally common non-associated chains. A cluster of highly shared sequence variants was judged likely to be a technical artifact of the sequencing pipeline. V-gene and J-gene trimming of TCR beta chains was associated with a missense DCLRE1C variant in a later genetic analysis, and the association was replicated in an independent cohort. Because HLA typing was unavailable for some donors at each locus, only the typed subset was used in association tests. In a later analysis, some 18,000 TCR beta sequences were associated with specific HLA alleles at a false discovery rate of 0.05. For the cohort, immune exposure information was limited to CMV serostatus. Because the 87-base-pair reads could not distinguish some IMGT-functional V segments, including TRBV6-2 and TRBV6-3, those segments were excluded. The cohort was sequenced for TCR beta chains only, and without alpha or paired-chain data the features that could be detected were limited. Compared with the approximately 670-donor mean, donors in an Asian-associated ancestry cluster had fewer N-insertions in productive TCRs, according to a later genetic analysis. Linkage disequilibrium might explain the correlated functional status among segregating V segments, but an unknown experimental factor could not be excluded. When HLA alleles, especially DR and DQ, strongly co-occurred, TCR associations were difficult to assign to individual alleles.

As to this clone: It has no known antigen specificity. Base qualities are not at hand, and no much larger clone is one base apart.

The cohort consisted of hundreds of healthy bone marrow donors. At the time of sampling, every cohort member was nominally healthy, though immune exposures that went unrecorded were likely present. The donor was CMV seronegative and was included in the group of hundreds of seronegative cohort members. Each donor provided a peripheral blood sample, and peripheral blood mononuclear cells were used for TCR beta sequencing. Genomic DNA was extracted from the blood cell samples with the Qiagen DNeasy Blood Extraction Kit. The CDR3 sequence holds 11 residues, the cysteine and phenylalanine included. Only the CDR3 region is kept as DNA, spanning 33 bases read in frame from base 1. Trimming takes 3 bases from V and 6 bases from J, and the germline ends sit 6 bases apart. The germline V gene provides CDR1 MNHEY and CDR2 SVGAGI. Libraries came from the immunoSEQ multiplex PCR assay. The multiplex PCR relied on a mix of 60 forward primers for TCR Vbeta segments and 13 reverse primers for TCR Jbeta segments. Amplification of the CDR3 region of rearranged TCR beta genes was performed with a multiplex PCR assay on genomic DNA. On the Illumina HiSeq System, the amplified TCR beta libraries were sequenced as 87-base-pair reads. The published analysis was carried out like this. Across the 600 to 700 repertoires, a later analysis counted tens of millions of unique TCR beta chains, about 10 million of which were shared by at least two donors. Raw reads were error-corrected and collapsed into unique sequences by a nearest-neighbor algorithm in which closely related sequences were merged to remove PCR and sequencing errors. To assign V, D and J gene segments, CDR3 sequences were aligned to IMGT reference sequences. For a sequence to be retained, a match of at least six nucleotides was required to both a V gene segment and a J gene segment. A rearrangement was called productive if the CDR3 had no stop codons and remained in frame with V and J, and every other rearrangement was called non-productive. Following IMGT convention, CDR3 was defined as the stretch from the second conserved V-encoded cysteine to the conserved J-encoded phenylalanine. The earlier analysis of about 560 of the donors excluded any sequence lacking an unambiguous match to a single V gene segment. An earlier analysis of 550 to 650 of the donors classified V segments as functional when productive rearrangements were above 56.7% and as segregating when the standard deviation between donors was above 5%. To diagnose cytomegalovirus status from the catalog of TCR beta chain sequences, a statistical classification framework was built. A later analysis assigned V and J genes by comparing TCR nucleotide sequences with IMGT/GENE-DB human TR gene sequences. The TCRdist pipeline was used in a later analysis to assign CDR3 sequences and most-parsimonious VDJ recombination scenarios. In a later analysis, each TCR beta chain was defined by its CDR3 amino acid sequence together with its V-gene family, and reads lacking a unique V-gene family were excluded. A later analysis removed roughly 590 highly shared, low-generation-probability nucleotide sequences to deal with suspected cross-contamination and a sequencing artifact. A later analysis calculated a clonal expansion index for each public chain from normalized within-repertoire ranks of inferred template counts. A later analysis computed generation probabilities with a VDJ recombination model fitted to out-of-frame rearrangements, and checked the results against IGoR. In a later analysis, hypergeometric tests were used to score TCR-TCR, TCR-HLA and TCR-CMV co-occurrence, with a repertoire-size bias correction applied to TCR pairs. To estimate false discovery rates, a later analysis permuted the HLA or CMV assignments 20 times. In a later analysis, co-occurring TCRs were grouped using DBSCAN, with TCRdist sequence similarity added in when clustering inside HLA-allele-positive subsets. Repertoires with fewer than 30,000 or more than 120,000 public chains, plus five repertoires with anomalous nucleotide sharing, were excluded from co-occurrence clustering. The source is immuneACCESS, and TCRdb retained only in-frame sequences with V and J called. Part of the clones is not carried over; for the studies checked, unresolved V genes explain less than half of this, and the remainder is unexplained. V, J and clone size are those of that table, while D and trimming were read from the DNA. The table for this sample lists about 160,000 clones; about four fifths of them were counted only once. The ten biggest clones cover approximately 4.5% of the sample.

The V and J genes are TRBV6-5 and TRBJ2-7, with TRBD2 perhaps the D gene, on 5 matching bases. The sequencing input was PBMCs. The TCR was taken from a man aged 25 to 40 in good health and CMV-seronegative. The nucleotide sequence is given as TGTGCCAGCAGTTATCGGGGCGAGCAGTACTTC. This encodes CASSYRGEQYF.